A single sample gave rise to the 10 T cell receptor beta chains below, sequenced in a study of T cell repertoires in cytomegalovirus infection. In TCRdb, the reads were re-called with MiXCR into one record per CDR3 protein. This table holds 900,000 to 950,000 distinct CDR3 sequences, around 30% found once. No antigen is known for these receptors. The material was cultured CD8+ T cells from PBMCs, obtained from culture after CMV antigen stimulation. The receptors were gathered from a human donor in good health (CMV status not recorded). Some clones in this sample may be carry-over from other donors' samples.

This clonotype was seen more than once but under ten times. The chain is built from TRBV6-5 and TRBJ2-3; D remains unclear. This CDR3 has 15 residues. Germline values: CDR1 MNHEY, CDR2 SVGAGI. The V and J ends lost 6 bases and 2 bases respectively, with 15 bases between them. The CDR3 region has the DNA TGTGCCAGCAGCCATGGGCTATCCGCCACAGATACGCAGTATTTT. Amino acids: CASSHGLSATDTQYF.

Only a few counts were recorded for this clonotype. V and J are TRBV4-3 and TRBJ1-1, with a tentative D call TRBD1 (5 bases). Germline V gene data show CDR1 as LGHNA and CDR2 as YSLEER. This CDR3 comprises 17 residues. With 1 base removed from V and 0 bases from J, the gap between germline ends came to 15 bases. The CDR3 is CASSQGQYAGMNTEAFF. DNA for the CDR3: TGCGCCAGCAGCCAAGGACAGTACGCGGGTATGAACACTGAAGCTTTCTTT.

This clonotype was seen a few times. The V call is TRBV27, the J call TRBJ1-2, with D possibly TRBD1 on 6 matching bases. The CDR3 sequence is 14 residues long. CDR1 is MNHEY, CDR2 SMNVEV, per germline (reference sequence). The V end lost 5 bases, the J end lost 2 bases, and 12 bases lay between the germline ends. CDR3 DNA: TGTGCCAGCAGTGGACAAACAGGGAACTATGGCTACACCTTC. It specifies CASSGQTGNYGYTF.

A few counts support this clonotype. The V gene is TRBV4-1, the J gene TRBJ1-5; D gene uncertain. The V and J ends lost 0 bases and 3 bases respectively, with 9 bases between them. This CDR3 spans 15 amino acids. Per the germline V gene, CDR1 is MGHRA and CDR2 is YSYEKL. The CDR3 nucleotides are TGCGCCAGCAGCCAAGAATCCCCCCCCAATCAGCCCCAGCATTTT. It is translated as CASSQESPPNQPQHF.

The CDR3, as DNA: TGTGCCAGCAGTGACCACAGGGGTATTAGCAATCAGCCCCAGCATTTT. This gives the protein CASSDHRGISNQPQHF. The chain is built from TRBV28 and TRBJ1-5; TRBD1 agrees at 7 bases. The CDR3 length is 16 residues. J lost 0 bases, V lost 5 bases, and 7 bases had no gene match. Germline CDR1 reads MDHEN; CDR2 reads SYDVKM.

In this sample, this clonotype turned up a few times. The gene calls are TRBV24-1 and TRBJ2-5, with 9 bases lining up with TRBD1. Germline CDR1 reads KGHDR; CDR2 reads SFDVKD. The CDR3 is 16 residues long. V trimming: 4 bases; J trimming: 3 bases; junction bases outside the gene matches: 8. The chain's CDR3 is CATSELLRDREETQYF. In nucleotides, the CDR3 is TGTGCCACCAGTGAACTACTACGGGACAGGGAAGAGACCCAGTACTTC.

This rearrangement joins TRBV20-1 to TRBJ2-3, with 10 bases identical to TRBD2. The CDR3 spans 16 residues. V was pared by 6 bases and J by 5 bases, with 14 bases of the junction left unmatched. Looked up from germline, CDR1 is DFQATT and CDR2 is SNEGSKA (reference sequence). The CDR3 region is CSAEVVVAGGEDTQYF. DNA for the CDR3: TGCAGTGCCGAAGTCGTGGTAGCGGGGGGAGAAGATACGCAGTATTTT.

This clonotype has at least ten counts. The gene calls are TRBV7-6 and TRBJ2-5; 7 nucleotides align to TRBD1. Trimming cost V 2 bases and J 5 bases; bases outside gene matches: 14. The CDR3 has 17 residues. Germline V lookup: CDR1 SGHVS, CDR2 FNYEAQ. The CDR3 spells CASSLRPLQGKRETQYF. Here the CDR3 DNA reads TGTGCCAGCAGCTTAAGGCCCCTACAGGGGAAACGGGAGACCCAGTACTTC.

The chain couples TRBV7-3 to TRBJ2-5, with a weak D call TRBD1 (6 bases). This CDR3 comprises 14 residues. The ends were cut back, 5 bases at V and 5 bases at J, with 15 bases in the middle. Germline CDR1 SGHTA, CDR2 FQGTGA. CDR3 region: CASSPQGSPETQYF. The CDR3 bases are TGTGCCAGCAGCCCGCAGGGGTCCCCGGAGACCCAGTACTTC.

This sequence joins TRBV2 and TRBJ1-5; TRBD1 matches at 7 bases. Per the germline V gene, CDR1 is SNHLY and CDR2 is FYNNEI. The CDR3 has 15 residues. J lost 0 bases, V lost 3 bases, and 2 bases had no gene match. The DNA for the CDR3 is TGTGCCAGCAGTGATGGGACAGTTAGCAATCAGCCCCAGCATTTT. Translating gives CASSDGTVSNQPQHF.